This TCR beta chain was documented in a study of T-cell reconstitution after alpha-beta-depleted transplantation in children. In the case of this clonotype: One end of the junction fails to match germline, which may point to a read error.

Unique molecular identifiers were incorporated when the TCRbeta library was constructed. TCRdb redid the calling of the PCR reads with MiXCR, one entry per CDR3 protein. The data show roughly 500,000 distinct CDR3 sequences, around 12% seen once. Germline-derived CDR1 and CDR2 are MNHEY and SVGEGT. The CDR3 consists of 13 residues. The source was PBMCs from the stem cell graft donor, collected from the stem cell graft. The clonotype comes from a human donor who donated a stem cell graft to a child with combined immunodeficiency. The chain is built from TRBV6-2 or TRBV6-3 and TRBJ2-1; a possible D gene is TRBD2 (5 bases). The CDR3 DNA reads TGTGCCAGCAGTTACGACCGGGGTAGATTTGAAGTCTTC. It is translated as CASSYDRGRFEVF.